This passage covers 29 T cell receptor beta chains from one sample sequenced in a study of blood T cell repertoires in COVID-19. The data were produced by immunoSEQ multiplex PCR, yet TCRdb's version contains in-frame clones alone and is incomplete. The table lists a few hundred thousand clones, roughly 90% of them singletons, with 1.8% in the top ten. Sequencing used PBMCs or T cells enriched from blood (not recorded which). Receptor source: a woman in her forties who had recovered from COVID-19.

The V call is TRBV24-1, the J call TRBJ2-1; D possibly corresponds to TRBD2 (5 bases). The V end lost 0 bases, the J end lost 10 bases, and 12 bases lay between the germline ends. This CDR3 is 14 amino acids long. Germline-derived CDR1 and CDR2 are KGHDR and SFDVKD. CDR3 sequence reads: CATSDLPPRAEQFF. The CDR3 DNA reads as TGTGCCACCAGTGATTTGCCGCCGAGGGCAGAGCAGTTCTTC.

The chain carries TRBV4-1 and TRBJ1-3; the D is unclear. Per the germline V gene, CDR1 is MGHRA and CDR2 is YSYEKL. V was cut by 0 bases and J by 1 base, with 22 bases left in between. CDR3 length: 20 residues. Here the CDR3 DNA reads TGCGCCAGCAGCCAAGATGGAGGATTCCCAGATATCGGTTCTGGAAACACCATATATTTT. Encoded protein: CASSQDGGFPDIGSGNTIYF.

This chain's CDR3 is CAWIVQGGTRAGNTIYF. In DNA form, the CDR3 reads TGTGCCTGGATTGTGCAGGGAGGAACAAGGGCGGGAAACACCATATATTTT. The V call is TRBV30, the J call TRBJ1-3; a weak D match, TRBD1 (5 bases). CDR3 length: 17 amino acids. Germline loops: CDR1 GTSNPN, CDR2 SVGIG (reference sequence). The germline V and J ends were trimmed by 4 bases and 4 bases, with 23 bases remaining between them.

This clone was observed a single time. The chain combines TRBV10-1 with TRBJ2-1; possibly TRBD2 for D (6 bases). Deletions cut 2 bases from V and 4 bases from J, with 12 bases between. CDR1 WNHNN and CDR2 SYGVQD come from the germline V gene (reference sequence). The CDR3 runs 15 residues. The CDR3 sequence is CASSERLATYNEQFF. The DNA for the CDR3 is TGCGCCAGCAGTGAGCGGCTAGCGACTTACAATGAGCAGTTCTTC.

The chain is built from TRBV6-5 and TRBJ1-5; D uncertain. This CDR3 comprises 12 residues. CDR1 and CDR2 (germline): MNHEY, SVGAGI. Trimming cost V 8 bases and J 3 bases, with 8 bases left between them. The CDR3 bases are TGTGCCAGCGGGCAGCACAATCAGCCCCAGCATTTT. Translated, it gives CASGQHNQPQHF.

A few counts support this clone. The gene calls are TRBV3-1 (or the pseudogene TRBV3-2) and TRBJ2-1; tentative D call: TRBD2 (6 bases). CDR3 length equals 15 residues. Germline CDR1 is LGHDT and CDR2 is YNNKEL (reference sequence). Between the trimmed V and J ends, which lost 3 bases and 7 bases, there was a span of 16 bases. As DNA, the CDR3 is TGTGCCAGCAGCCACGAACTAGCAAGTAAAAATGAGCAGTTCTTC. It specifies CASSHELASKNEQFF.

A note on this clone: Other DNA sequences within the sample encode an identical CDR3. The J gene is TRBJ2-7, the V gene TRBV5-1; 8 nucleotides line up with TRBD1. The J segment lost 2 bases and the V segment lost 2 bases, leaving 3 bases of the junction unmatched. The CDR3 has 14 residues. Germline CDR1 SGHRS, CDR2 YFSETQ. In DNA, the CDR3 is TGCGCCAGCAGCTTCGGGACAGGCACCTACGAGCAGTACTTC. This encodes CASSFGTGTYEQYF.

The chain recombines TRBV20-1 with TRBJ2-5, with TRBD2 identical over 11 bases. Germline values: CDR1 DFQATT, CDR2 SNEGSKA (reference sequence). The V and J ends lost 3 bases and 4 bases, in that order; junction bases with no gene match: 10. This CDR3 spans 16 amino acids. The CDR3 DNA reads as TGCAGTGCTAGTTCCGGCGGTAGCGGGAGGGGAGAGACCCAGTACTTC. This codes for CSASSGGSGRGETQYF.

The chain employs TRBV13 and TRBJ2-1; TRBD1 matches 9 bases. The CDR3 length is 15 residues. The V gene end was trimmed by 5 bases and the J gene end by 6 bases; junction bases not matched to a gene: 8. Looked up from germline, CDR1 is PRHDT and CDR2 is FYEKMQ (reference sequence). This CDR3 is CASSIGTGRVNEQFF. DNA of the CDR3: TGTGCCAGCAGCATCGGGACAGGGAGGGTCAATGAGCAGTTCTTC.

Only one count was recorded for this clone. The CDR3 DNA reads as TGTGCCAGCAGCTTGGCGGAGGCGGGAATTCTGCTTGAGCAGTACTTC. Its translation is CASSLAEAGILLEQYF. This chain joins TRBV5-4 and TRBJ2-7; weak D call: TRBD2 (6 bases). The CDR3 covers 16 residues. V lost 0 bases and J lost 7, with 20 bases in between. Germline V gene sequence: CDR1 SGHNT, CDR2 YYREEE (reference sequence).

The chain couples TRBV2 to TRBJ2-3; D possibly corresponds to TRBD2 (6 bases). Deletions cut 3 bases from V and 8 bases from J, with 9 bases between. The CDR3 contains 12 residues. Germline loops: CDR1 SNHLY, CDR2 FYNNEI. CDR3 protein: CASSEEGGTQYF. The CDR3 nucleotides read TGTGCCAGCAGTGAGGAGGGCGGTACGCAGTATTTT.

CDR3 protein: CASSPGTGVYSPLHF. In DNA form, the CDR3 reads TGTGCCAGCAGCCCCGGGACAGGCGTGTATTCACCCCTCCACTTT. The chain joins TRBV7-6 to TRBJ1-6; 8 nucleotides align to TRBD1. V was pared by 5 bases and J by 8 bases, with 8 bases of the junction left unmatched. Germline V gives CDR1 SGHVS, CDR2 FNYEAQ. This CDR3 has 15 residues. The full variable domain, its missing parts supplied by reference TRBV7-6 and TRBJ1-6, is GAGVSQSPRYKVTKRGQDVALRCDPISGHVSLYWYRQALGQGPEFLTYFNYEAQQDKSGLPNDRFSAERPEGSISTLTIQRTEQRDSAMYRCASSPGTGVYSPLHFGNGTRLTVT.

This chain links TRBV4-3 with TRBJ2-7; 9 bases map to TRBD2. The germline CDR1 and CDR2 sequences are LGHNA and YSLEER. The CDR3 has 15 residues. Trimming at V came to 5 bases and at J to 1 base, leaving 6 bases not matched to a gene. The CDR3 region is CASSVRLAVSYEQYF. The CDR3 DNA reads TGCGCCAGCAGCGTTCGACTAGCGGTTTCCTACGAGCAGTACTTC.

V is TRBV3-1 (or the pseudogene TRBV3-2) and J is TRBJ1-3; D ambiguous. This CDR3 has 17 amino acids. The germline CDR1 and CDR2 sequences are LGHDT and YNNKEL (reference sequence). Trimming left V 3 bases short and J 0 bases short, with 15 bases between. The CDR3 here is CASSHLEGSDSGNTIYF. CDR3 DNA sequence: TGTGCCAGCAGCCATCTCGAAGGGAGTGACTCTGGAAACACCATATATTTT.

This rearrangement joins TRBV29-1 to TRBJ1-2, with 7 bases lining up with TRBD1. CDR3 length: 13 residues. With 7 bases clipped from V and 8 bases from J, the junction kept 13 bases outside the gene matches. CDR1 is SQVTM and CDR2 is ANQGSEA in the germline V gene. The CDR3 DNA sequence: TGCAGCGCCGTAATACAGGGGTCGCACGGCTACACCTTC. This sequence encodes CSAVIQGSHGYTF.

The chain couples TRBV9 to TRBJ1-5; possible D gene TRBD1, 5 bases. Trimming removed 5 bases from V and 0 bases from J, with 9 bases in between. Looked up from germline, CDR1 is SGDLS and CDR2 is YYNGEE. CDR3 length: 14 amino acids. The CDR3 loop reads CASSGGYSNQPQHF. The CDR3 coding sequence is TGTGCCAGCAGTGGGGGGTATAGCAATCAGCCCCAGCATTTT.

The CDR3 sequence is CATRAGVREDTQYF. The CDR3 region has the DNA TGTGCCACCCGAGCGGGAGTCAGGGAAGATACGCAGTATTTT. J is TRBJ2-3 and V is TRBV24-1; TRBD2 agrees at 8 bases. This CDR3 is built from 14 residues. From germline, CDR1 is KGHDR and CDR2 SFDVKD. With 9 bases clipped from V and 5 bases from J, the junction kept 9 bases outside the gene matches.

This clone occurred once. V and J are TRBV27 and TRBJ1-1; 10 bases align to TRBD1. Looked up from germline, CDR1 is MNHEY and CDR2 is SMNVEV (reference sequence). The CDR3 extends over 13 amino acids. V was clipped by 5 bases and J by 6 bases; unmatched bases: 3. The CDR3 nucleotides are TGTGCCAGCAGTCGAGGGACAGGGGCTGAAGCTTTCTTT. Translating it yields CASSRGTGAEAFF.

V usage is TRBV6-5 and J usage is TRBJ1-5; TRBD1 is a possible D gene (5 bases). The V end lost 2 bases, the J end lost 4 bases, and 9 bases lay between the germline ends. Germline assignment: CDR1 MNHEY and CDR2 SVGAGI. This CDR3 is built from 14 residues. CDR3 DNA sequence: TGTGCCAGCAGTTACGTCGGGGGTAATCAGCCCCAGCATTTT. It codes for CASSYVGGNQPQHF.

The V gene is TRBV7-6, the J gene TRBJ2-3; D unclear. Trimming removed 1 base at V and 10 bases at J, with 15 bases between. From germline, CDR1 is SGHVS and CDR2 FNYEAQ. The CDR3 is 14 residues long. CDR3 DNA sequence: TGTGCCAGCAGCTTAGAAGAGGCGCCCCCGGCGCAGTATTTT. Its protein is CASSLEEAPPAQYF.

The chain couples TRBV24-1 to TRBJ2-7; unclear D gene. V lost 4 bases, J lost 2 bases, and 17 bases lay in between. Germline V gene lookup returns CDR1 KGHDR and CDR2 SFDVKD. This CDR3 contains 16 residues. The CDR3 coding sequence is TGTGCCACCAGTGACTTGAGAAACAGTGACCCCTACGAGCAGTACTTC. Its protein is CATSDLRNSDPYEQYF.

V usage is TRBV6-5 and J usage is TRBJ2-7, with TRBD1 identical over 8 bases. This CDR3 is built from 13 residues. The J segment lost 0 bases and the V segment lost 7 bases, leaving 2 bases of the junction unmatched. CDR1 and CDR2 from the germline V gene are MNHEY and SVGAGI. The CDR3 loop reads CASKGTGSYEQYF. CDR3 nucleotides: TGTGCCAGCAAAGGGACAGGCTCCTACGAGCAGTACTTC.

The chain employs TRBV9 and TRBJ2-7; no definite D call. Deletions cut 0 bases from V and 2 bases from J, with 9 bases between. The CDR3 extends over 14 amino acids. Looked up from germline, CDR1 is SGDLS and CDR2 is YYNGEE. The CDR3 bases are TGTGCCAGCAGCGTAGGAGGCCCAGCCTACGAGCAGTACTTC. Its translation is CASSVGGPAYEQYF.

This chain connects TRBV5-6 to TRBJ2-7; TRBD1 might be the D (6 bases). V lost 4 bases and J lost 2, with 13 bases in between. This CDR3 is built from 14 residues. The germline V gene has CDR1 SGHDT and CDR2 YYEEEE. The CDR3 loop is CASSARRGTYEQYF. The CDR3, as DNA: TGTGCCAGCAGCGCGCGCAGGGGCACCTACGAGCAGTACTTC.

This clone showed up just once. The DNA is omitted, as the CDR3 cannot be located on it reliably, and the CDR3 follows TCRdb's listing. The chain is built from TRBV29-1 and TRBJ2-1; TRBD2, the D gene given by the table, was not confirmed from the DNA. Germline V gene lookup returns CDR1 SQVTM and CDR2 ANQGSEA. The CDR3 region is 18 residues in length, termini included. This chain's CDR3 is CSVVPPSGTFGAYNEQFF.

This chain joins TRBV13 and TRBJ2-7; 9 bases map to TRBD1. J lost 6 bases, V lost 4 bases, and 16 bases had no gene match. The CDR3 extends over 17 amino acids. Looked up from germline, CDR1 is PRHDT and CDR2 is FYEKMQ (reference sequence). CDR3 coding DNA: TGTGCCAGCAGCTCCGGACCTTTTGGGACAGGGAATATCGAGCAGTACTTC. Protein sequence: CASSSGPFGTGNIEQYF.

This clone was seen just once. This CDR3 reads CSASFPGWNEQFF. The CDR3 bases are TGCAGTGCTAGTTTTCCGGGTTGGAATGAGCAGTTCTTC. This rearrangement joins TRBV20-1 to TRBJ2-1; D remains ambiguous. CDR1 is DFQATT and CDR2 is SNEGSKA in the germline V gene (reference sequence). CDR3 size: 13 residues. V lost 3 bases, J lost 7 bases, and 13 bases lay in between.

The gene calls are TRBV14 and TRBJ1-6; D remains ambiguous. CDR1 is SGHDN and CDR2 is FVKESK in the germline V gene. This CDR3 spans 13 amino acids. V was cut by 6 bases and J by 4 bases, with 7 bases left in between. The CDR3 coding sequence is TGTGCCAGCAGGGAGCAGTATAATTCACCCCTCCACTTT. Protein: CASREQYNSPLHF.

This clone was found a few times. This sequence joins TRBV11-2 and TRBJ2-7, with 13 bases aligning to TRBD2. The germline V gene has CDR1 SGHAT and CDR2 FQNNGV. V shed 5 bases, J shed 1 base, and the junction held 5 bases outside the gene matches. The CDR3 covers 16 residues. The CDR3 reads CASSPGTSGESYEQYF. CDR3 nucleotide sequence: TGTGCCAGCAGCCCAGGGACTAGCGGGGAATCCTACGAGCAGTACTTC.